These T cell receptor beta chains were read from a single sample in a study of T-cell reconstitution after alpha-beta-depleted transplantation in children. TCRdb recomputed calls from the PCR reads with MiXCR, one row per CDR3 protein. This sample carries approximately 100,000 distinct CDR3 sequences, roughly an eighth of them seen once, and the ten largest clones take approximately 15%. Sequenced here: PBMCs from the stem cell graft donor, sampled from the stem cell graft. These receptors originate from a human donor who donated a stem cell graft to a child with inherited bone marrow failure. Each CDR3 is given with its conserved first and last residue.

J gene: TRBJ1-4
CDR3 length: 16
V gene: TRBV6-5
CDR3 protein: CASSPRISATNEKLFF

J gene: TRBJ2-7
CDR3 length: 16
V gene: TRBV7-9
CDR3 protein: CASSSIYGNSSYEQYF

J gene: TRBJ2-1
CDR3 length: 13
V gene: TRBV20-1
CDR3 protein: CSALWTSYNEQFF

J gene: TRBJ1-1
CDR3 length: 15
V gene: TRBV5-1
CDR3 protein: CASSLLTGWDTEAFF

J gene: TRBJ1-2
CDR3 length: 14
V gene: TRBV5-1
CDR3 protein: CASSVGTADYGYTF

J gene: TRBJ2-3
CDR3 length: 14
V gene: TRBV5-4
CDR3 protein: CASSSRDYTDTQYF

J gene: TRBJ2-7
CDR3 length: 13
V gene: TRBV29-1
CDR3 protein: CSVEDQDTYEQYF

J gene: TRBJ2-7
CDR3 length: 13
V gene: TRBV7-9
CDR3 protein: CASTGGSSYEQYF

J gene: TRBJ1-6
CDR3 length: 15
V gene: TRBV3-1
CDR3 protein: CASSQNQPTNSPLHF

J gene: TRBJ1-4
CDR3 length: 13
V gene: TRBV19
CDR3 protein: CASGASTNEKLFF

J gene: TRBJ1-1
CDR3 length: 14
V gene: TRBV6-1
CDR3 protein: CASSPGTGKTEAFF

J gene: TRBJ2-3
CDR3 length: 15
V gene: TRBV12-3/TRBV12-4
CDR3 protein: CASSQRPEGTDTQYF

J gene: TRBJ2-3
CDR3 length: 17
V gene: TRBV7-9
CDR3 protein: CASSSGLAGFSTDTQYF

J gene: TRBJ1-2
CDR3 length: 12
V gene: TRBV29-1
CDR3 protein: CSANTPGYGYTF

J gene: TRBJ1-1
CDR3 length: 13
V gene: TRBV5-1
CDR3 protein: CASSLFEGIEAFF

J gene: TRBJ1-2
CDR3 length: 15
V gene: TRBV12-3/TRBV12-4
CDR3 protein: CASSFNGGNSYGYTF

J gene: TRBJ2-1
CDR3 length: 15
V gene: TRBV4-2
CDR3 protein: CASSPPGQGADEQFF

J gene: TRBJ2-5
CDR3 length: 15
V gene: TRBV10-3
CDR3 protein: CAINGEAGGSETQYF

J gene: TRBJ1-1
CDR3 length: 15
V gene: TRBV5-1
CDR3 protein: CASSLDINMNTEAFF

J gene: TRBJ2-1
CDR3 length: 15
V gene: TRBV20-1
CDR3 protein: CSARGIRDGRNEQFF

J gene: TRBJ1-6
CDR3 length: 16
V gene: TRBV20-1
CDR3 protein: CSARVTSGTGASPLHF

J gene: TRBJ2-3
CDR3 length: 14
V gene: TRBV5-1
CDR3 protein: CASSSQGGTDTQYF

J gene: TRBJ2-1
CDR3 length: 15
V gene: TRBV5-1
CDR3 protein: CASSTGQVTYNEQFF

J gene: TRBJ2-5
CDR3 length: 16
V gene: TRBV4-1
CDR3 protein: CASSQGGTAGGETQYF

J gene: TRBJ2-2
CDR3 length: 14
V gene: TRBV7-9
CDR3 protein: CASSSLTVTGELFF

J gene: TRBJ1-1
CDR3 length: 12
V gene: TRBV25-1
CDR3 protein: CASSQLQGRAFF

J gene: TRBJ1-2
CDR3 length: 12
V gene: TRBV3-1
CDR3 protein: CASSPGLYGYTF

J gene: TRBJ2-2
CDR3 length: 17
V gene: TRBV7-3
CDR3 protein: CASSRMQTSAATGELFF

J gene: TRBJ1-4
CDR3 length: 13
V gene: TRBV7-2
CDR3 protein: CASARDVNEKLFF

J gene: TRBJ2-2
CDR3 length: 16
V gene: TRBV7-2
CDR3 protein: CASSLRLAGVSGELFF

J gene: TRBJ2-2
CDR3 length: 14
V gene: TRBV7-6
CDR3 protein: CASSDASGSSGLFF

J gene: TRBJ1-1
CDR3 length: 13
V gene: TRBV7-9
CDR3 protein: CASSFTGVTEAFF

J gene: TRBJ2-2
CDR3 length: 16
V gene: TRBV7-2
CDR3 protein: CASRGGGGPRTGELFF

J gene: TRBJ2-7
CDR3 length: 15
V gene: TRBV7-2
CDR3 protein: CASSLAGGKAYEQYF

J gene: TRBJ2-4
CDR3 length: 14
V gene: TRBV20-1
CDR3 protein: CSAPSPSKTTIQYF

J gene: TRBJ1-1
CDR3 length: 15
V gene: TRBV19
CDR3 protein: CASSIVAGVNTEAFF

J gene: TRBJ1-5
CDR3 length: 13
V gene: TRBV18
CDR3 protein: CASSPNQNQPQHF

J gene: TRBJ1-1
CDR3 length: 11
V gene: TRBV9
CDR3 protein: CASSGSVGAFF

J gene: TRBJ2-5
CDR3 length: 15
V gene: TRBV5-1
CDR3 protein: CASSLGTSGGETQYF

J gene: TRBJ2-5
CDR3 length: 13
V gene: TRBV11-1
CDR3 protein: CASSSGVGETQYF

J gene: TRBJ2-1
CDR3 length: 15
V gene: TRBV27
CDR3 protein: CASSQNRGRGNEQFF

J gene: TRBJ1-1
CDR3 length: 14
V gene: TRBV7-8
CDR3 protein: CASSLRRLNTEAFF

J gene: TRBJ2-4
CDR3 length: 15
V gene: TRBV6-5
CDR3 protein: CASSLTFDSKNIQYF

J gene: TRBJ2-1
CDR3 length: 15
V gene: TRBV20-1
CDR3 protein: CSARVIRRQSGEQFF

J gene: TRBJ2-1
CDR3 length: 14
V gene: TRBV11-1
CDR3 protein: CASARDRVYNEQFF

J gene: TRBJ1-5
CDR3 length: 15
V gene: TRBV18
CDR3 protein: CASSPNAGGDQPQHF

J gene: TRBJ1-2
CDR3 length: 17
V gene: TRBV5-5
CDR3 protein: CASSFFLPPEANYGYTF

J gene: TRBJ2-7
CDR3 length: 14
V gene: TRBV20-1
CDR3 protein: CSADTGQGGYEQYF

J gene: TRBJ2-7
CDR3 length: 15
V gene: TRBV4-3
CDR3 protein: CASSQDLNRADEQYF

J gene: TRBJ1-5
CDR3 length: 15
V gene: TRBV28
CDR3 protein: CASSLRGLGGQPQHF

J gene: TRBJ1-5
CDR3 length: 14
V gene: TRBV20-1
CDR3 protein: CSATDRFGNQPQHF

J gene: TRBJ2-1
CDR3 length: 15
V gene: TRBV20-1
CDR3 protein: CSARRGGLSYNEQFF

J gene: TRBJ2-7
CDR3 length: 15
V gene: TRBV20-1
CDR3 protein: CSASSDYPINYEQYF